This note documents a single T cell receptor beta chain sequence. The antigen it binds to is not known. No per-base quality is available; no much larger clone lies one base away. From each donor, a single peripheral blood sample of 100 to 150 mL on average was drawn into heparinised tubes. A BD FACSAria II and a panel including CD45RO, CCR7, CD25, CD127, CD95 and CD27 were used to sort naive, central memory, regulatory and stem cell-like memory CD4+ T cells. Purity was above 98% for every sorted population. PBMCs were isolated immediately by Lymphoprep density gradient centrifugation and stained directly without culture. To minimize batch effects, samples were stained and sorted in pairs, one healthy donor with one patient per experiment. All of the isolated RNA was reverse transcribed with the High Capacity cDNA Reverse Transcription Kit, so expressed TCRB transcripts were sequenced. Naive, central memory and regulatory T cell samples underwent deep immunoSEQ sequencing, averaging about 3.57 million total reads per sample. Sorted cells were lysed in RLT buffer and RNA was extracted with DNase-treated RNeasy Micro or Mini kits, depending on cell number. To prevent cross-contamination, each cell subset was processed individually, whereas patient and healthy donor samples were processed jointly. Using the immunoSEQ multiplex PCR, TCRB sequences were amplified from cDNA into 87-bp fragments spanning the CDR3 region. Sequencing of the amplicons was done on the Illumina HiSeq platform. As for the authors' bioinformatics: PCR bias was computationally corrected using synthetic template baselines, reads within Hamming distance 2 were collapsed, and singletons that could not be merged were discarded. Reads were aligned against IMGT so that V, D and J genes, CDR3 length and insertions or deletions at six rearrangement sites could be assigned. Clonotype counts were normalized to sorted cell number within each subset before computing true diversity and Gini coefficients with the tcR R package. Repertoire sharing was quantified using the overlap coefficient calculated on TCRB nucleotide sequences. As a proxy for the pre-selection repertoire, out-of-frame TCRB sequences from naive cells were analyzed. The source is immuneACCESS, and TCRdb retained only in-frame sequences with V and J called. Part of the clones is not carried over; for the studies checked, unresolved V genes explain less than half of this, and the remainder is unexplained. The V and J calls and clone size come from that table; D and trimming were worked out from the DNA. This sample has 600,000 to 650,000 clones in its table, and less than 20% of those were observed once. The ten top clones hold 0.09% to 0.095% of the sample.

The data stem from a study of beta chain features in type 1 diabetes (dated by TCRdb to 2017 to 2018). For the study in its entirety: No differences in mean age, gender distribution, total cell number or subset yield were found between patients and healthy donors. A total of approximately 110,000,000 sorted cells were examined across all samples, and a strong correlation was observed between cell number per subset and RNA yield. The study compared the TCRB repertoires of sorted circulating CD4+ T cell subsets in recently diagnosed type 1 diabetes patients with those in matched healthy donors. Regulatory and stem cell-like memory subsets were obtained from only 8 patients and roughly eight healthy donors, while naive and central memory subsets were obtained from all 30 or so donors. Points the paper makes about the study in general: Sequencing cDNA rather than genomic DNA could over-represent highly expressing activated cells, although activation and CD3 levels did not differ between groups. Only small numbers of individuals were included in the HLA sub-analyses, which left unresolved whether HLA type had any influence on TCRB rearrangement. Type 1 diabetes patients showed a moderate but significant shortening of TCRB CDR3 length in all four CD4+ subsets. Shorter templates might have been favored by PCR, but patient and control samples were amplified and corrected together, so both groups would have been affected equally by any skew. Fewer insertions and more nucleotide deletions at VDJ recombination sites were observed in patients with type 1 diabetes, implying thymic rearrangement abnormalities. Naive, central memory and regulatory TCRB repertoires appeared to be more alike among patients than among healthy donors.

The CDR3 spans 17 residues, from the cysteine through the phenylalanine. Only CDR3 DNA is held: 51 bases, read in frame from base 1. V loses 3 bases at its end and J loses 0 bases; junction bases beyond the gene matches: 3. Reading the germline V gene gives CDR1 KGHSH and CDR2 LQKENI. The receptor was derived from a man in his late teens or twenties in good health. The sample was naive CD4+ T cells from blood. The cell subset or site label on this specimen signifies: true naive CD4+ T cells. The rearranged segments are TRBV18 and TRBJ2-6; 9 bases in the middle match TRBD1. The sequence in DNA is TGTGCCAGCTCACCGACAGGGGGAGGCTCTGGGGCCAACGTCCTGACTTTC. Translated, it reads CASSPTGGGSGANVLTF.